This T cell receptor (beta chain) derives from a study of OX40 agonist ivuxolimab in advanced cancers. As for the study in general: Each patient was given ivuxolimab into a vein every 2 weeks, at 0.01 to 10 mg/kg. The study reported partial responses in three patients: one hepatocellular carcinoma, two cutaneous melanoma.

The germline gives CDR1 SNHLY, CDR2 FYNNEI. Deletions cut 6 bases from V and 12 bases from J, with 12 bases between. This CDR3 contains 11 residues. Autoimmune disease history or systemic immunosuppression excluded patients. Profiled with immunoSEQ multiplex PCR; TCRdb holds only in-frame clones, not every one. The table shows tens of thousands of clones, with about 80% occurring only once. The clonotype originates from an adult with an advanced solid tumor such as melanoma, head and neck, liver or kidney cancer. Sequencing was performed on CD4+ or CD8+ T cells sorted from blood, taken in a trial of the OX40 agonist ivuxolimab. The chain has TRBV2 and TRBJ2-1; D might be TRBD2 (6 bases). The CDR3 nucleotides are TGTGCCAGCAGCTATAGCGGAGCGCAGTTCTTC. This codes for CASSYSGAQFF.